This T cell receptor (beta chain) was captured in a study of T cell responses to AZD1222 COVID-19 vaccine. This CDR3 is 11 amino acids long. Per germline, CDR1 GTSNPN and CDR2 SVGIG (reference sequence). V was clipped by 0 bases and J by 5 bases, with 4 bases between them. Study results and caveats: At study baseline, merely six AZD1222 recipients were seropositive. Clonal diversity was possibly underestimated, and the donors were mostly white British, with more females. Sampling that yielded the repertoires occurred only after the peak T cell response.

Remarks on this clone: Its antigen is currently unknown.

TCRdb keeps only in-frame clones here, not all; method: immunoSEQ multiplex PCR. The repertoire holds more than 150,000 clones, around nine tenths seen once, with around 1.5% in the top ten. Second doses that came at about 4 or about 12 weeks were put together. The receptor's source is an adult who received the AZD1222 COVID-19 vaccine. This material consisted of peripheral blood, taken 28 days after the second AZD1222 dose. This rearrangement joins TRBV30 to TRBJ2-5; D not certain. CDR3 loop: CAWSVLETQYF. For the CDR3, the DNA is TGTGCCTGGAGTGTCCTGGAGACCCAGTACTTC.